This TCR beta chain was obtained from a study of CD8 T cells in Susac syndrome (dated by TCRdb to between 2017 and 2020). For the wider study: Repertoire sequencing was used to test whether CD8+ T cell activation and differentiation in Susac syndrome was antigen driven.

What the authors observed across the whole study: The TCR sequencing and HLA analysis was acknowledged to have included a relatively small number of individuals.

High-throughput TCR beta sequencing profiled peripheral blood CD8+ and CD4+ T cells from healthy donors, Susac syndrome patients and multiple sclerosis patients. Healthy donors were included as age- and sex-matched controls. Bulk CD8+ and CD4+ T cells were purified by magnetic negative isolation, whereas CD8+ TEMRA cells were enriched by FACS. Blood was drawn into EDTA tubes, processed within 24 hours, and PBMCs were isolated by density gradient centrifugation. PBMCs intended for TCR sequencing were cryopreserved in liquid nitrogen and thawed later in a water bath at 37 degrees C. A purity of at least 90% was achieved for sorted or isolated CD4+, CD8+ and CD8+ TEMRA cells. Based on the germline V gene (reference sequence), the CDR1 and CDR2 sequences are GTSNPN and SVGIG. The CDR3, from cysteine to phenylalanine, totals 13 residues. Solely the CDR3 DNA is kept, with 39 bases framed from the first base. Trimmed from V: 3 bases; trimmed from J: 10 bases; junction bases lacking a gene match: 6.

Comments on this clonotype: The clone's antigen remains unknown. Base-call qualities are not available, and no considerably larger clone is one nucleotide away.

RNA was extracted with the RNeasy kit and about 0.45 to 1 ug was reverse transcribed using random hexamers. The immunoSEQ multiplex PCR assay, covering 54 Vbeta and 13 Jbeta segments, was used to amplify TCR beta CDR3 regions. PCR amplification bias was corrected by using a synthetic template baseline for primer optimization and computational correction. In the source study's methods: Reads were annotated to V, D and J genes according to IMGT and were analyzed with immunoSEQ Analyzer, with only productive sequences retained. Clonality was calculated as one minus the Shannon entropy normalized by log2 of the number of productive unique sequences. For each patient and control, public and private clones were evaluated within the 100 most prevalent clones. A clone was defined as Susac-specific if it was absent from the healthy and MS cohorts, from more than 850 published viral clones and from other ImmuneACCESS disease sequences. The public reads were run again by TCRdb, first through fastp at Q25 and then through MiXCR, and only productive beta chains were kept. One record per CDR3 amino acid sequence lists the most common genes and DNA. TCRdb's processing, not the authors' own work, is the source of the V and J calls. The sample contains approximately 120,000 distinct CDR3 sequences, about 96% of them found a single time. The ten most abundant clones make up around 0.1% of the sample.

The TCR comes from a human donor in good health. Sample: CD4+ T cells from PBMCs. Recombination joined TRBV30 with TRBJ2-4; TRBD2 fits 10 bases in the junction. The nucleotide sequence is given as TGTGCCTGGAGCGTTACTAGCGGGGATATTCAGTACTTC. The translation is CAWSVTSGDIQYF.